This is a list of T cell receptor beta chains from one sample in a study of T-cell reconstitution after alpha-beta-depleted transplantation in children. TCRdb passed the PCR reads through MiXCR, listing each CDR3 protein once. The sample yields about 510,000 distinct CDR3 sequences, about an eighth seen once. The source material was PBMCs, mostly from graft donor cells, sampled 180 days after TCRalphabeta/CD19-depleted stem cell transplant. These receptor sequences come from a female patient aged 2 to 10 who had a stem cell transplant for aplastic anemia, so the T cells may come from the graft donor. Each CDR3 is given with its conserved first and last residue. The D gene is left open where the match is weak. Some rows mark clone size as missing; the rest say once, few, many or name a class of expanded clone.

d_gene: NA; j_gene: TRBJ1-5; v_gene: TRBV4-3; abundance: NA; CDR3nt: TGCGCCAGCAGCCAAGAAGCCGGCTGGCAGGGCTATAGCAATCAGCCCCAGCATTTT; CDR3aa: CASSQEAGWQGYSNQPQHF
d_gene: NA; j_gene: TRBJ1-3; v_gene: TRBV29-1; abundance: few; CDR3nt: TGCAGCGGGCCTTCGGACAAGCTAACTGGAAACACCATATATTTT; CDR3aa: CSGPSDKLTGNTIYF
d_gene: TRBD1; j_gene: TRBJ1-4; v_gene: TRBV7-2; abundance: many; CDR3nt: TGTGCCAGCAGCTTGTCCGGGACAGGCAATGAAAAACTGTTTTTT; CDR3aa: CASSLSGTGNEKLFF
d_gene: TRBD1; j_gene: TRBJ2-1; v_gene: TRBV27; abundance: few; CDR3nt: TGTGCCAGCAGTTTTTCAGTCCTGACAGGGTTTCCGAATGAGCAGTTCTTC; CDR3aa: CASSFSVLTGFPNEQFF
d_gene: NA; j_gene: TRBJ2-3; v_gene: TRBV7-9; abundance: NA; CDR3nt: TGTGCCAGCAGCTTAGCGCGGCTAGCGAGCACAGATACGCAGTATTTT; CDR3aa: CASSLARLASTDTQYF
d_gene: NA; j_gene: TRBJ1-3; v_gene: TRBV11-1; abundance: NA; CDR3nt: TGTGCCAGCAGCTTAGTGGTCGGAAACACCATATATTTT; CDR3aa: CASSLVVGNTIYF
d_gene: TRBD2; j_gene: TRBJ2-1; v_gene: TRBV5-1; abundance: NA; CDR3nt: TGCGCCAGCAGCTCAGCGGGGACGCCTGGCAATGAGCAGTTCTTC; CDR3aa: CASSSAGTPGNEQFF
d_gene: NA; j_gene: TRBJ1-5; v_gene: TRBV28; abundance: few; CDR3nt: TGTGCCAGCAGCTCGTACTGGACAGGCAATCAGCCCCAGCATTTT; CDR3aa: CASSSYWTGNQPQHF
d_gene: NA; j_gene: TRBJ1-2; v_gene: TRBV18; abundance: NA; CDR3nt: TGTGCCAGCTCAACGGCCTATATCCCGCAGAGCTTTTTTAACTATGGCTACACCTTC; CDR3aa: CASSTAYIPQSFFNYGYTF
d_gene: TRBD1; j_gene: TRBJ1-2; v_gene: TRBV4-3; abundance: NA; CDR3nt: TGCGCCAGCAGCCAAGCCCGAGACAGGGTAGACTATGGCTACACCTTC; CDR3aa: CASSQARDRVDYGYTF
d_gene: NA; j_gene: TRBJ2-6; v_gene: TRBV20-1; abundance: few; CDR3nt: TGCAGTGCTAGAGCAGGGGCCCACTCTGGGGCCAACGTCCTGACTTTC; CDR3aa: CSARAGAHSGANVLTF
d_gene: TRBD1; j_gene: TRBJ1-6; v_gene: TRBV12-3/TRBV12-4; abundance: many; CDR3nt: TGTGCCAGCAGTGGACAGGGATACAATTCACCCCTCCACTTT; CDR3aa: CASSGQGYNSPLHF
d_gene: NA; j_gene: TRBJ1-2; v_gene: TRBV20-1; abundance: NA; CDR3nt: TGCAGTGCCCACGGACTGAGGGGGAACTATGGCTACACCTTC; CDR3aa: CSAHGLRGNYGYTF
d_gene: TRBD1; j_gene: TRBJ2-2; v_gene: TRBV20-1; abundance: NA; CDR3nt: TGCAGTGCGGATCAGGGGGACACCGGGGCGCTGTTTTTT; CDR3aa: CSADQGDTGALFF
d_gene: NA; j_gene: TRBJ1-2; v_gene: TRBV6-1; abundance: NA; CDR3nt: TGTGCCAGCAGTGAACAATTTATCTTCAGGACCCTTGACTATGGCTACACCTTC; CDR3aa: CASSEQFIFRTLDYGYTF
d_gene: TRBD2; j_gene: TRBJ2-2; v_gene: TRBV7-3; abundance: few; CDR3nt: TGTGCCAGCAGCCCCCCCTCCCTGCCACCCTGGGGGGGCACCGGGGAGCTGTTTTTT; CDR3aa: CASSPPSLPPWGGTGELFF
d_gene: NA; j_gene: TRBJ2-2; v_gene: TRBV20-1; abundance: few; CDR3nt: TGCAGTGAGAACCCTGACCTGTTTTTT; CDR3aa: CSENPDLFF
d_gene: NA; j_gene: TRBJ2-7; v_gene: TRBV15; abundance: NA; CDR3nt: TGTGCCACCATACTAGATTCCAGCTTTCTCTACGAGCAGTACTTC; CDR3aa: CATILDSSFLYEQYF
d_gene: NA; j_gene: TRBJ1-2; v_gene: TRBV27; abundance: NA; CDR3nt: TGTGCCAGCAGTTTATCGGAGACAGTCCGGCGTGATGGTGGCTACACCTTC; CDR3aa: CASSLSETVRRDGGYTF
d_gene: TRBD2; j_gene: TRBJ2-5; v_gene: TRBV10-3; abundance: many; CDR3nt: TGTGCCATCAAGAGAGCGGGGCCTAGTGTTGCTGGTGGGGAGACCCAGTACTTC; CDR3aa: CAIKRAGPSVAGGETQYF
d_gene: NA; j_gene: TRBJ2-7; v_gene: TRBV28; abundance: NA; CDR3nt: TGTGCCAGCAGTCCGCAAAGAAGGGTTTTGGGCGAGCAGTACTTC; CDR3aa: CASSPQRRVLGEQYF
d_gene: TRBD2; j_gene: TRBJ2-3; v_gene: TRBV4-3; abundance: few; CDR3nt: TGCGCCAGCAGCCAAAGGGAGACTATAAGGACTAGCGGCTACACAGATACGCAGTATTTT; CDR3aa: CASSQRETIRTSGYTDTQYF
d_gene: NA; j_gene: TRBJ1-2; v_gene: TRBV4-3; abundance: many; CDR3nt: TGCGCCAGCAGCCATTCCGGGGAAGGCTATGGCTACACCTTC; CDR3aa: CASSHSGEGYGYTF
d_gene: NA; j_gene: TRBJ2-1; v_gene: TRBV14; abundance: NA; CDR3nt: TGTGCCAGCAGCCCACACAGCCTCTACAATGAGCAGTTCTTC; CDR3aa: CASSPHSLYNEQFF
d_gene: TRBD1; j_gene: TRBJ1-4; v_gene: TRBV4-2; abundance: few; CDR3nt: TGTGCCAGCAGCCAACGGGGACAGCGAACAACTAATGAAAAACTGTTTTTT; CDR3aa: CASSQRGQRTTNEKLFF
d_gene: NA; j_gene: TRBJ1-1; v_gene: TRBV12-3/TRBV12-4; abundance: many; CDR3nt: TGTGCCAGCAGTTTAAGGCCGATGAACACTGAAGCTTTCTTT; CDR3aa: CASSLRPMNTEAFF
d_gene: TRBD2; j_gene: TRBJ2-4; v_gene: TRBV18; abundance: few; CDR3nt: TGTGCCAGCTCCCGGACTAGCGGGGGAGCCAAAAACATTCAGTACTTC; CDR3aa: CASSRTSGGAKNIQYF
d_gene: TRBD2; j_gene: TRBJ2-2; v_gene: TRBV30; abundance: few; CDR3nt: TGTGCCCCCTCCGGCGGGAGGAACACCGGGGAGCTGTTTTTT; CDR3aa: CAPSGGRNTGELFF